The rows below give T cell receptor beta chains drawn from one sample of a study of early T cells in non-severe SARS-CoV-2 infection. In TCRdb, the 5' RACE reads were re-called with MiXCR into one record per CDR3 protein. The table records around 28,000 distinct CDR3 sequences, around 5.4% of them present only once. Sequencing was carried out using whole blood. These TCRs come from an adult who was a healthcare worker with PCR-confirmed SARS-CoV-2 infection or an uninfected control (not recorded which). Each CDR3 is given with its conserved first and last residue.

TRBJ2-5,TRBV3-1,CASSQGHGQETQYF
TRBJ2-5,TRBV27,CASSPSPLPSGGETQYF
TRBJ2-1,TRBV25-1,CASSLKGGNEQFF
TRBJ1-1,TRBV30,CAWHSAPMNTEAFF
TRBJ2-7,TRBV6-1,CASIQREGIEQYF
TRBJ2-2,TRBV11-3,CASSLRAGELFF
TRBJ2-5,TRBV19,CASSFNRGPQETQYF
TRBJ1-1,TRBV10-3,CAISPGQSNTEAFF
TRBJ2-1,TRBV3-1,CATGTSGSNEQFF
TRBJ2-4,TRBV7-2,CASSLRTGKNIQYF
TRBJ2-1,TRBV7-9,CASSSPSPPSSGNEQFF
TRBJ2-7,TRBV5-1,CASSLEGYEQYF
TRBJ2-3,TRBV6-6,CASRLAGGTDTQYF
TRBJ1-1,TRBV28,CASSSLMNTEAFF